This T cell receptor beta chain was profiled in a study of T cells in Graves' hyperthyroidism and ophthalmopathy. RNA transcripts were the template for amplifying TCR beta CDR3 regions. Initially, a first-round RT-PCR of the TCR CDR3 employed the HTBI primer set. One entry per CDR3 protein, called by TCRdb with MiXCR from the multiplex PCR reads. This sample carries about 710,000 distinct CDR3 sequences, around 17% of them seen once, and the ten largest clones take under 8.5%. This CDR3 is built from 14 residues. Germline values: CDR1 LGHDT, CDR2 YNNKEL (reference sequence). The V end lost 3 bases, the J end lost 3 bases, and 11 bases lay between the germline ends. Worth noting for this clonotype: The target antigen is unknown.

Study observations and caveats: Most thyroid clonotypes expanded above 0.001 appeared in blood too.

Stability of Graves' hyperthyroidism was defined as absent ophthalmopathy progression within 18 months. The PBMCs were sourced from fresh peripheral blood (more than 8.5 ml). The sample consisted of blood. This clonotype originated in a man aged 18 to 29 with Graves' hyperthyroidism. V is TRBV3-1 and J is TRBJ1-1; no clear D. The CDR3 spells CASSHASLDTEAFF. DNA for the CDR3: TGTGCCAGCAGCCATGCGAGTTTGGACACTGAAGCTTTCTTT. Variable domain in full (rest from reference TRBV3-1 and TRBJ1-1): DTAVSQTPKYLVTQMGNDKSIKCEQNLGHDTMYWYKQDSKKFLKIMFSYNNKELIINETVPNRFSPKSPDKAHLNLHINSLELGDSAVYFCASSHASLDTEAFFGQGTRLTVV.